This T cell receptor beta chain was profiled in a study of T cell responses to AZD1222 COVID-19 vaccine. Study-wide findings and caveats: Repertoire samples came only from after the peak T cell response.

V gave up 3 bases and J gave up 3 bases, with 19 bases separating them. There are 16 residues in the CDR3. Looked up from germline, CDR1 is SQVTM and CDR2 is ANQGSEA. Turning to this clone: Its antigen is not identified.

Using immunoSEQ multiplex PCR, the repertoire was profiled, and TCRdb retains in-frame clones only, with some absent. The sample includes tens of thousands of clones, about 89% seen only once; the top ten take approximately 5%. The chain is built from TRBV29-1 and TRBJ2-3; D might be TRBD1 (6 bases). The sequences come from peripheral blood, collected 28 days after the second AZD1222 dose. The clonotype originates from an adult who received the AZD1222 COVID-19 vaccine. The CDR3 coding sequence is TGCAGCGTTGATTGGGCGGGCAGGGGAACGACAGATACGCAGTATTTT. Its protein product is CSVDWAGRGTTDTQYF.